This TCR beta chain was profiled in a study of cytomegalovirus exposure and HLA in healthy donors. Regarding the study as a whole: According to the study, roughly 160 TCR beta chains were cytomegalovirus-associated.

Donors were drawn from the approximately 120-subject validation cohort, separate from the roughly 610-subject first cohort. The CDR3 sequence is 15 residues long. V lost 5 bases and J lost 0; bases outside the gene matches: 5. The V gene's germline CDR1 is MNHNY and CDR2 SVGAGI (reference sequence). The method was immunoSEQ multiplex PCR; TCRdb's version includes in-frame clones alone and lacks a portion of them. Among almost 200,000 clones listed, around 80% were seen once. This clone showed up just a few times. As yet, its antigen is unknown. The specimen was PBMCs. The TCR sequence derives from a woman in her twenties or thirties in good health and CMV-seronegative. The J gene is TRBJ2-7, the V gene TRBV6-6; 9 bases fit TRBD1. CDR3: CASSTTQGASYEQYF. The CDR3 DNA is TGTGCCAGCAGTACGACACAGGGGGCCTCCTACGAGCAGTACTTC.